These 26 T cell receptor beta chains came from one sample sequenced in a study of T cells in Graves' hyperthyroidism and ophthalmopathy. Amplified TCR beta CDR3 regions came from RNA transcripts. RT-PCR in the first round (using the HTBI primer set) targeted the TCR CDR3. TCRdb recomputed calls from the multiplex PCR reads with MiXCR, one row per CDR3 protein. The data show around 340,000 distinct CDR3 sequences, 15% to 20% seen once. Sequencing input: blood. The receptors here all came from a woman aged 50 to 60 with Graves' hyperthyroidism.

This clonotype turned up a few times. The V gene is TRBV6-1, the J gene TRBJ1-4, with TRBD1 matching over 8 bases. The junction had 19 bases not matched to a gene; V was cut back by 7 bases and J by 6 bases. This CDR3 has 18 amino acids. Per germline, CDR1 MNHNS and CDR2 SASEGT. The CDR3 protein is CASTQGQGVSASDEKLFF. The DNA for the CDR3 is TGTGCCAGCACTCAAGGACAGGGAGTGTCAGCCTCGGATGAAAAACTGTTTTTT.

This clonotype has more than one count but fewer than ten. CDR3 nucleotides: TGTGCCAGCTCACCGTCGGCGGGTTATGACGAGCAGTACTTC. Its translation is CASSPSAGYDEQYF. This chain connects TRBV18 to TRBJ2-7; perhaps TRBD2 as D (5 bases). The V and J ends lost 3 bases and 5 bases respectively, with 14 bases between them. The germline gives CDR1 KGHSH, CDR2 LQKENI. The CDR3 is 14 residues long.

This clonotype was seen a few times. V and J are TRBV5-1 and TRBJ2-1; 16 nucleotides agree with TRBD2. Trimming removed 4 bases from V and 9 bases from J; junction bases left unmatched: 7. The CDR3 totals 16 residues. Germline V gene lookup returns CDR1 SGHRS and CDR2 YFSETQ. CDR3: CASSGGTSGRASEQFF. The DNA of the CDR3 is TGCGCCAGCAGCGGAGGGACTAGCGGGAGGGCCAGTGAGCAGTTCTTC. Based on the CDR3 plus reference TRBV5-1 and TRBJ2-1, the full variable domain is KAGVTQTPRYLIKTRGQQVTLSCSPISGHRSVSWYQQTPGQGLQFLFEYFSETQRNKGNFPGRFSGRQFSNSRSEMNVSTLELGDSALYLCASSGGTSGRASEQFFGPGTRLTVL.

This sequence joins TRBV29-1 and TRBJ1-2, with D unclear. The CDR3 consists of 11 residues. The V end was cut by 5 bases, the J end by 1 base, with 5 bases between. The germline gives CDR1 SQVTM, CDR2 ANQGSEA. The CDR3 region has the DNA TGCAGCGTTTACATTAACTATGGCTACACCTTC. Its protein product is CSVYINYGYTF.

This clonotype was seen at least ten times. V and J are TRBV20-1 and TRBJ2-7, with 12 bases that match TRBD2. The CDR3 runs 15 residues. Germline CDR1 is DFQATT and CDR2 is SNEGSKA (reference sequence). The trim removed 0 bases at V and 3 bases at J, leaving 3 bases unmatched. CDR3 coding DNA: TGCAGTGCTAGAGACCAGGGACTAGCGGGCTACGAGCAGTACTTC. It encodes CSARDQGLAGYEQYF.

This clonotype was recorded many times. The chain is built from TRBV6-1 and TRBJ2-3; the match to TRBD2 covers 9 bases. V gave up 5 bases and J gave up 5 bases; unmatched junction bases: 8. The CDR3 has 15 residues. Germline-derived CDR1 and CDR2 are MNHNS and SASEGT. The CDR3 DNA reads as TGTGCCAGCAGTCGTCGCGGGGGGGTACAAGATACGCAGTATTTT. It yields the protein CASSRRGGVQDTQYF.

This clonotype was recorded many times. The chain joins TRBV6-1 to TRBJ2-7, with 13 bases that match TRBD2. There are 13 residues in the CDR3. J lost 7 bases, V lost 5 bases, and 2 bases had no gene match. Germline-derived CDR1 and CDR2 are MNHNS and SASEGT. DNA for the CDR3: TGTGCCAGCAGTTGGGGACTAGCGGGGGAGCAGTACTTC. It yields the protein CASSWGLAGEQYF.

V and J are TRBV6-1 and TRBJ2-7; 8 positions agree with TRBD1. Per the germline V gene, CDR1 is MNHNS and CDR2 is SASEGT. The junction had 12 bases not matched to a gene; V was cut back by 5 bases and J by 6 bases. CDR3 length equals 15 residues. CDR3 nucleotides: TGTGCCAGCAGTCCACAGGGGGACGGTGCTGGCGAGCAGTACGTC. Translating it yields CASSPQGDGAGEQYV.

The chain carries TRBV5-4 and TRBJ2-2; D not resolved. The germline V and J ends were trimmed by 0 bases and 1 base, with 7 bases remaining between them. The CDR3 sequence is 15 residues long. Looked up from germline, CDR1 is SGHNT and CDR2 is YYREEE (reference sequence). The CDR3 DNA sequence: TGTGCCAGCAGCTTGGACACTTTGAACACCGGGGAGCTGTTTTTT. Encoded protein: CASSLDTLNTGELFF.

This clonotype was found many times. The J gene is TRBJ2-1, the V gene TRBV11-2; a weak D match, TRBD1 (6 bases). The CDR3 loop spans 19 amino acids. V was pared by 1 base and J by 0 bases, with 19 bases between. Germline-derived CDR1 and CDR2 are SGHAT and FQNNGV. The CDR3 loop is CASSLARDKKSSSYNEQFF. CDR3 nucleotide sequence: TGTGCCAGCAGCTTAGCCCGGGACAAGAAGAGTAGCTCCTACAATGAGCAGTTCTTC.

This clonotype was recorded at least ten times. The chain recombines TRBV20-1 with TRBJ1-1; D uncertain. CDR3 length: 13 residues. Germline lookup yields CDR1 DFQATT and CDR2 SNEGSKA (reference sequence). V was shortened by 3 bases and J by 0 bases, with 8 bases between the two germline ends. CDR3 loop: CSARGSLNTEAFF. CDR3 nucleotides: TGCAGTGCTAGGGGGAGCCTGAACACTGAAGCTTTCTTT.

CDR3 sequence reads: CASSQEPGAALMNTEAFF. The CDR3 DNA reads TGCGCCAGCAGCCAAGAACCCGGGGCCGCCTTGATGAACACTGAAGCTTTCTTT. This chain connects TRBV4-1 to TRBJ1-1; D perhaps matches TRBD1 (5 bases). The CDR3 covers 18 residues. V was shortened by 0 bases and J by 0 bases, with 17 bases between the two germline ends. Germline V gene data show CDR1 as MGHRA and CDR2 as YSYEKL.

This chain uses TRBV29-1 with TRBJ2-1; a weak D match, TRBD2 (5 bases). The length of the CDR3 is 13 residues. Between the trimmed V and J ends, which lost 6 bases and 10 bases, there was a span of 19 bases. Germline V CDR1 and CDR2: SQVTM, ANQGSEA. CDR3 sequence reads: CSVQELEPGEQFF. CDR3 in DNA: TGCAGCGTCCAGGAACTAGAACCAGGAGAGCAGTTCTTC.

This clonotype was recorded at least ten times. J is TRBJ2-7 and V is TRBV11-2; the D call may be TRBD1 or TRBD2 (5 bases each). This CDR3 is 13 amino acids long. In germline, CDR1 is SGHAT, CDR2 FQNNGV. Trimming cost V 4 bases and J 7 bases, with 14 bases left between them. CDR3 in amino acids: CASSSGTSGEQYV. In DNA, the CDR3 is TGTGCCAGCAGCTCCGGGACCTCGGGGGAGCAGTACGTC.

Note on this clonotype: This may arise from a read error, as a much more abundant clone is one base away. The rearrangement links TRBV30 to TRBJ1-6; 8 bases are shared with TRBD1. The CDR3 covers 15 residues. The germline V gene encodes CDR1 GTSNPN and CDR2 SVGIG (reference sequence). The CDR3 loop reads CAWSVTTGVRSPFHF. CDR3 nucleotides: TGTGCCTGGAGTGTAACGACAGGGGTACGGTCACCCTTCCACTTT.

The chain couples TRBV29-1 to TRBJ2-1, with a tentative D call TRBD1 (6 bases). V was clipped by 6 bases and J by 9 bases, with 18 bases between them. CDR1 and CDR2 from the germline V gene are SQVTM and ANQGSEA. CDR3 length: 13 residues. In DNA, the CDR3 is TGCAGCGTCTGGCGGACAGATCGTAGTGAGCAGTTCTTC. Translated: CSVWRTDRSEQFF.

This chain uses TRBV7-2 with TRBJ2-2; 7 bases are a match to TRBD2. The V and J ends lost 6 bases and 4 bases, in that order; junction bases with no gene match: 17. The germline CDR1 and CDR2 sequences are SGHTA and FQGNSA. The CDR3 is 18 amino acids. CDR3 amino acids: CASRIRAGGSFSTGELFF. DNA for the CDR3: TGTGCCAGCAGGATCCGTGCTGGCGGGAGCTTCTCCACCGGGGAGCTGTTTTTT.

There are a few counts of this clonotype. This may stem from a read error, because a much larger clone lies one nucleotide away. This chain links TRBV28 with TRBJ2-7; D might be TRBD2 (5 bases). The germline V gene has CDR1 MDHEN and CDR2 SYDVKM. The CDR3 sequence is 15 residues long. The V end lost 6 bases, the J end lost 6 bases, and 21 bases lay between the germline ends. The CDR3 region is CASSHSGFVTCEQYF. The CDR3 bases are TGTGCCAGCAGCCACAGCGGCTTCGTGACCTGCGAGCAGTACTTC.

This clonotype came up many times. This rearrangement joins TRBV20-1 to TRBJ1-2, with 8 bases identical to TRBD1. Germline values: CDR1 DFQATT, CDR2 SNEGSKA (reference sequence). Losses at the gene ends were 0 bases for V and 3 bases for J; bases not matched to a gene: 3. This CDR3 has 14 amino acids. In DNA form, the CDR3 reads TGCAGTGCTAGAGAGGCAGGGGGCCACTATGGCTACACCTTC. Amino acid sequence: CSAREAGGHYGYTF.

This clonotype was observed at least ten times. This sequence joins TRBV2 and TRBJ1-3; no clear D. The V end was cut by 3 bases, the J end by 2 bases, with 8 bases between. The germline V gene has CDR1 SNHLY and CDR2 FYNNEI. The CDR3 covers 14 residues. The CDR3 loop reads CASSEAGTGNTIYF. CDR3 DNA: TGTGCCAGCAGTGAGGCAGGAACTGGAAACACCATATATTTT.

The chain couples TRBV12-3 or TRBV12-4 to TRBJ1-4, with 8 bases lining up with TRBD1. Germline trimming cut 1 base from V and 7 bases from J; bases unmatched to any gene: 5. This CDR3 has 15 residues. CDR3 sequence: CASSLGTGRPEKLFF. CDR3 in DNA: TGTGCCAGCAGTTTAGGGACAGGGAGGCCTGAAAAACTGTTTTTT.

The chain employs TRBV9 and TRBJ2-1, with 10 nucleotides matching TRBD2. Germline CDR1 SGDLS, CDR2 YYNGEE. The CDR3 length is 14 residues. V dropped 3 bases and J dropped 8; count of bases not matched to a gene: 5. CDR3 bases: TGTGCCAGCAGCGGACTAGCGGGTAGGGATGAGCAGTTCTTC. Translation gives CASSGLAGRDEQFF.

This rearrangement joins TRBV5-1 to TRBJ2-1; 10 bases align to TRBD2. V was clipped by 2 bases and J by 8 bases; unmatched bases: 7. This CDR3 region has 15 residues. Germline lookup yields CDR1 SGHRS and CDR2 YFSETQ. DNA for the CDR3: TGCGCCAGCAGCTTCCTAGCGGGAGTAGTCCATGAGCAGTTCTTC. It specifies CASSFLAGVVHEQFF.

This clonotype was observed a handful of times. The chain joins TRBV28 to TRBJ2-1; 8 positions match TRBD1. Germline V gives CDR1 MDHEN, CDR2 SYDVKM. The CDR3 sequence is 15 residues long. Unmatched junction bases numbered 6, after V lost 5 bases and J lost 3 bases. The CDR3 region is CASSPLDRDYNEQFF. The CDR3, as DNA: TGTGCCAGCAGTCCCCTGGACAGGGACTACAATGAGCAGTTCTTC.

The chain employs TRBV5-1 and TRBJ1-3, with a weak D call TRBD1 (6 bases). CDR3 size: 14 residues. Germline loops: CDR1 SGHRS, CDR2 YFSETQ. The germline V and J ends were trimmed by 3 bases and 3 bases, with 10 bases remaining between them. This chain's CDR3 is CASSYGDNGNTIYF. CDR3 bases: TGCGCCAGCAGCTACGGGGACAATGGAAACACCATATATTTT.

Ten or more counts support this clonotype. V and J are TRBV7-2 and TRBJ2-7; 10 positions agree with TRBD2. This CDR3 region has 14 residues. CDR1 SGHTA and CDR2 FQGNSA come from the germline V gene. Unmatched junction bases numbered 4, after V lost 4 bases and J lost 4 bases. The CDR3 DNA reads TGTGCCAGCAGCTGGACTAGCGGACCTTACGAGCAGTACGTC. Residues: CASSWTSGPYEQYV.